These 22 T cell receptor beta chains originate from one sample sequenced in a study of blood T cell repertoires in COVID-19. Sequenced by immunoSEQ multiplex PCR; TCRdb stores in-frame clones only, minus some. The data contain 40,000 or so clones, 85% to 90% of them singletons. Sequencing was performed on peripheral blood. The source is a young man with active or convalescent COVID-19.

The V call is TRBV12-3 or TRBV12-4, the J call TRBJ1-5, with a tentative D call TRBD1 (6 bases). The CDR3 has 13 amino acids. The V end lost 6 bases, the J end lost 6 bases, and 12 bases lay between the germline ends. The CDR3 coding sequence is TGTGCCAGCAGAAAGGGGGAGGGTCAGCCCCAGCATTTT. This codes for CASRKGEGQPQHF.

The CDR3: CASSGGQSHTGELFF. DNA for the CDR3: TGTGCCAGCAGCGGGGGACAGTCTCACACCGGGGAGCTGTTTTTT. J is TRBJ2-2 and V is TRBV5-4; 7 nucleotides agree with TRBD1. Germline CDR1 is SGHNT and CDR2 is YYREEE (reference sequence). The length of the CDR3 is 15 residues. J lost 3 bases, V lost 4 bases, and 6 bases had no gene match. The variable domain in full, completed from reference TRBV5-4 and TRBJ2-2, reads ETGVTQSPTHLIKTRGQQVTLRCSSQSGHNTVSWYQQALGQGPQFIFQYYREEENGRGNFPPRFSGLQFPNYSSELNVNALELDDSALYLCASSGGQSHTGELFFGEGSRLTVL.

The count of this clone is one. The gene calls are TRBV7-9 and TRBJ2-7; D gene ambiguous. Trimming stripped 2 bases from V and 6 bases from J, with 11 bases between. The CDR3 covers 13 residues. CDR1 and CDR2 from the germline V gene are SEHNR and FQNEAQ (reference sequence). The CDR3 DNA is TGTGCCAGCAGCTTATATCACAGTACCGAGCAGTACTTC. This translates into CASSLYHSTEQYF.

V usage is TRBV7-3 and J usage is TRBJ2-3; TRBD1 matches 7 bases. The trim removed 1 base at V and 4 bases at J, leaving 14 bases unmatched. CDR3 length equals 18 residues. From germline, CDR1 is SGHTA and CDR2 FQGTGA. CDR3 region: CASSLRGGARGFADTQYF. The DNA of the CDR3 is TGTGCCAGCAGCTTAAGAGGGGGCGCGAGAGGATTTGCAGATACGCAGTATTTT.

This clone was detected only a few times. The chain recombines TRBV14 with TRBJ1-2; 12 bases line up with TRBD1. Losses at the gene ends were 1 base for V and 7 bases for J; bases not matched to a gene: 1. This CDR3 is built from 14 residues. Germline V gives CDR1 SGHDN, CDR2 FVKESK. This CDR3 reads CASSQGDRGLGYTF. Written as DNA, the CDR3 is TGTGCCAGCAGCCAAGGGGACAGGGGGCTTGGCTACACCTTC.

The chain carries TRBV28 and TRBJ1-2, with TRBD1 identical over 7 bases. The CDR3 consists of 13 residues. Germline V gene lookup returns CDR1 MDHEN and CDR2 SYDVKM. Trimming took 6 bases from V and 6 from J; bases not matched to a gene: 7. CDR3 loop: CASRGDRVHGYTF. The CDR3 nucleotides are TGTGCCAGCAGGGGAGACAGGGTTCATGGCTACACCTTC.

The chain couples TRBV7-2 to TRBJ1-1; no clear D gene. The CDR3 has 14 amino acids. V shed 1 base and J shed 4 bases, with 10 bases lying between them. Germline lookup yields CDR1 SGHTA and CDR2 FQGNSA. DNA for the CDR3: TGTGCCAGCAGCTTAGATCTACTGGTCACTGAAGCTTTCTTT. The encoded protein is CASSLDLLVTEAFF.

The gene calls are TRBV27 and TRBJ1-3; 8 bases fit TRBD1. Germline lookup yields CDR1 MNHEY and CDR2 SMNVEV (reference sequence). V gave up 9 bases and J gave up 2 bases; unmatched junction bases: 6. The CDR3 totals 14 residues. Here the CDR3 reads CASSRGRAGNTIYF. DNA of the CDR3: TGTGCCAGTAGCAGGGGGCGCGCTGGAAACACCATATATTTT.

This chain links TRBV6-5 with TRBJ2-2; D may be TRBD2 (5 bases). CDR1 and CDR2 (germline): MNHEY, SVGAGI. With 4 bases removed from V and 1 base from J, the gap between germline ends came to 13 bases. The CDR3 is 16 residues long. CDR3 amino acids: CASSSRPRENTGELFF. The CDR3 DNA follows: TGTGCCAGCAGTTCTCGGCCCCGGGAGAACACCGGGGAGCTGTTTTTT.

The chain combines TRBV24-1 with TRBJ2-2, with 8 bases aligning to TRBD1. The CDR3 has 15 amino acids. Germline lookup yields CDR1 KGHDR and CDR2 SFDVKD. V shed 0 bases, J shed 10 bases, and the junction held 6 bases outside the gene matches. CDR3 DNA: TGTGCCACCAGTGATTTGGGACAGGGAGCCTTGGAGCTGTTTTTT. Amino acid sequence: CATSDLGQGALELFF.

V gene TRBV6-5 combines with J gene TRBJ2-1; a possible D gene is TRBD1 (6 bases). This CDR3 is built from 13 residues. Deletions cut 6 bases from V and 7 bases from J, with 13 bases between. Germline V lookup: CDR1 MNHEY, CDR2 SVGAGI. The CDR3, as DNA: TGTGCCAGCAGCAAACAGGGCCAGAATGAGCAGTTCTTC. Its protein product is CASSKQGQNEQFF.

V gene TRBV29-1 combines with J gene TRBJ1-2; 9 bases fit TRBD1. This CDR3 is built from 16 residues. Germline values: CDR1 SQVTM, CDR2 ANQGSEA. V was pared by 5 bases and J by 5 bases, with 15 bases of the junction left unmatched. The CDR3 protein is CSVSHSGQGKGYGYTF. CDR3 in DNA: TGCAGCGTTTCACACTCCGGACAGGGGAAGGGGTATGGCTACACCTTC. Full variable domain (outside the CDR3, taken from reference TRBV29-1 and TRBJ1-2): SAVISQKPSRDICQRGTSLTIQCQVDSQVTMMFWYRQQPGQSLTLIATANQGSEATYESGFVIDKFPISRPNLTFSTLTVSNMSPEDSSIYLCSVSHSGQGKGYGYTFGSGTRLTVV.

This chain links TRBV7-2 with TRBJ1-1, with TRBD1 as a possible D gene (6 bases). V was clipped by 6 bases and J by 3 bases, with 14 bases between them. The CDR3 covers 14 residues. Germline CDR1 is SGHTA and CDR2 is FQGNSA. CDR3 in DNA: TGTGCCAGCAGTATTACAGGGATGGACACTGAAGCTTTCTTT. Its protein is CASSITGMDTEAFF.

J is TRBJ2-2 and V is TRBV19; 8 bases line up with TRBD1. J lost 5 bases, V lost 6 bases, and 8 bases had no gene match. The CDR3 sequence is 15 residues long. Germline CDR1 reads LNHDA; CDR2 reads SQIVND (reference sequence). CDR3 sequence: CASSTRGQGTGELFF. The DNA of the CDR3 is TGTGCCAGTAGCACCAGGGGGCAAGGAACCGGGGAGCTGTTTTTT.

The rearrangement links TRBV21-1 to TRBJ2-7; TRBD1, the D gene given by the table, was not confirmed from the DNA. TRBV21-1 is a recognized pseudogene. The CDR3 spans 17 residues. CDR3 bases: TGTGCCAGCAGCAAACCGGGACAGGGGGCATTGTCCTACGAGCAGTACGTC. As protein: CASSKPGQGALSYEQYV.

This sequence joins TRBV19 and TRBJ1-5; a weak D match, TRBD1 (5 bases). Trimming took off 4 bases at V and 0 bases at J, with 10 bases between the two ends. Germline CDR1 is LNHDA and CDR2 is SQIVND (reference sequence). This CDR3 contains 15 residues. DNA for the CDR3: TGTGCCAGTAGTAGCGGAGGGGTTAGCAATCAGCCCCAGCATTTT. This codes for CASSSGGVSNQPQHF.

The chain has TRBV7-8 and TRBJ2-7; TRBD1 might be the D (6 bases). The V gene's germline CDR1 is SGHVS and CDR2 FQNEAQ. V was pared by 1 base and J by 0 bases, with 19 bases between. This CDR3 is built from 18 residues. This chain's CDR3 is CASSLGAPTGRSSYEQYF. The CDR3 nucleotides read TGTGCCAGCAGCTTAGGGGCACCAACAGGGCGGAGCTCCTACGAGCAGTACTTC.

V is TRBV7-9 and J is TRBJ1-2, with 8 positions matching TRBD1. This CDR3 is 16 amino acids long. The germline gives CDR1 SEHNR, CDR2 FQNEAQ (reference sequence). The J segment lost 7 bases and the V segment lost 5 bases, leaving 15 bases of the junction unmatched. In DNA form, the CDR3 reads TGTGCCAGCAGCAAGACTGACAGGCCTGACAGGGGTGGCTACACCTTC. This sequence encodes CASSKTDRPDRGGYTF. The full variable domain, with the rest looked up from reference TRBV7-9 and TRBJ1-2, is DTGVSQNPRHKITKRGQNVTFRCDPISEHNRLYWYRQTLGQGPEFLTYFQNEAQLEKSRLLSDRFSAERPKGSFSTLEIQRTEQGDSAMYLCASSKTDRPDRGGYTFGSGTRLTVV.

The chain carries TRBV7-8 and TRBJ2-2; D not certain. CDR1 SGHVS and CDR2 FQNEAQ come from the germline V gene. The CDR3 covers 14 residues. Deletions cut 2 bases from V and 6 bases from J, with 10 bases between. CDR3 residues: CASSLMGFAGELFF. Here the CDR3 DNA reads TGTGCCAGCAGCTTAATGGGCTTCGCCGGGGAGCTGTTTTTT.

V usage is TRBV5-1 and J usage is TRBJ2-1, with D possibly being TRBD2 (5 bases). The CDR3 has 16 residues. V dropped 4 bases and J dropped 0 bases, with 14 bases sitting between them. Germline CDR1 SGHRS, CDR2 YFSETQ. CDR3 sequence reads: CASSPTEAVSYNEQFF. In nucleotides, the CDR3 is TGCGCCAGCAGCCCTACGGAAGCGGTCTCCTACAATGAGCAGTTCTTC.

The J gene is TRBJ2-7, the V gene TRBV5-6; 8 bases align to TRBD1. V shed 4 bases, J shed 4 bases, and the junction held 19 bases outside the gene matches. Germline loops: CDR1 SGHDT, CDR2 YYEEEE. The CDR3 has 18 amino acids. The CDR3 region has the DNA TGTGCCAGCAGCCACCGAAGTCGACAGGGGTTACGGCTTTACGAGCAGTACTTC. This encodes CASSHRSRQGLRLYEQYF.

Only one count was recorded for this clone. This chain connects TRBV6-6 to TRBJ2-1; TRBD2 is a possible D gene (7 bases). The CDR3 is 16 residues long. In germline, CDR1 is MNHNY, CDR2 SVGAGI (reference sequence). Trimming removed 7 bases at V and 6 bases at J, with 22 bases between. The DNA for the CDR3 is TGTGCCAGCATTAAAGGGGGGTGGGAGGGCCGCAATGAGCAGTTCTTC. This encodes CASIKGGWEGRNEQFF.